This T cell receptor beta chain was identified in a study of identical twins. This clonotype occurred many times. Its antigen is undetermined. TCRdb called the 5' RACE reads again in MiXCR, with one record for every CDR3 protein. The sample shows around 230,000 distinct CDR3 sequences, around a tenth of them seen only once. Regarding the study as a whole: Conclusions came from cross-sectional statistical analysis, not from following the same donors.

The sample was memory (CD45RO+) T cells sorted from blood. The receptor was derived from a woman younger than 35 in good health.

The CDR3 protein is CASGQGGLANNEQFF. The CDR3 bases are TGTGCTAGTGGGCAGGGGGGACTAGCGAACAATGAGCAGTTCTTC. This chain connects TRBV12-5 to TRBJ2-1; 10 positions agree with TRBD2. J lost 5 bases, V lost 6 bases, and 7 bases had no gene match. The CDR3 covers 15 residues. Germline V gene data show CDR1 as LGHNT and CDR2 as FRNRAP.